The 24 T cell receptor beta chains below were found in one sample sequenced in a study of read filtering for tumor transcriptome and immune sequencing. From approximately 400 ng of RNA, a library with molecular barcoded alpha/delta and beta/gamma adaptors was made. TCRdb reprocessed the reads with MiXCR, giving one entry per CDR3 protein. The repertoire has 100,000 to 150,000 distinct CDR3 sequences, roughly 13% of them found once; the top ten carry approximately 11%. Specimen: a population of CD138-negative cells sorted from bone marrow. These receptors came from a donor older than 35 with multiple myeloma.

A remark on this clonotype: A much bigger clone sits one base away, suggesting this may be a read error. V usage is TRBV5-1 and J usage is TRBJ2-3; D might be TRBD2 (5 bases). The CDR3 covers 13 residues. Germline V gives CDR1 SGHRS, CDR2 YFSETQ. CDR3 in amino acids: CASQREITDTRYF. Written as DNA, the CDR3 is TGCGCCAGCCAGAGGGAGATCACAGATACGCGGTATTTT.

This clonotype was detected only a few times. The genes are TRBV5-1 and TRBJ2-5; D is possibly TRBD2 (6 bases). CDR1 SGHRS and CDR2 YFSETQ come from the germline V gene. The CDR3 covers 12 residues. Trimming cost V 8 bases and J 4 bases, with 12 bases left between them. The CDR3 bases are TGCGCCAGTATTGGAGGGTCAGAGACCCAGTACTTC. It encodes CASIGGSETQYF. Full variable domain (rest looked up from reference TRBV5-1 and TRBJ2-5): KAGVTQTPRYLIKTRGQQVTLSCSPISGHRSVSWYQQTPGQGLQFLFEYFSETQRNKGNFPGRFSGRQFSNSRSEMNVSTLELGDSALYLCASIGGSETQYFGPGTRLLVL.

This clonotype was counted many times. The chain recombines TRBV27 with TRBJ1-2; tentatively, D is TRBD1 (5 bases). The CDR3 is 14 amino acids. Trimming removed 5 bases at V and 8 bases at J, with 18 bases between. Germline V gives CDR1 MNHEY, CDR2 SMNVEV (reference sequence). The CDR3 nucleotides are TGTGCCAGCAGTCCCACCCCCGAGGGGCGAGGCTACACCTTC. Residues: CASSPTPEGRGYTF.

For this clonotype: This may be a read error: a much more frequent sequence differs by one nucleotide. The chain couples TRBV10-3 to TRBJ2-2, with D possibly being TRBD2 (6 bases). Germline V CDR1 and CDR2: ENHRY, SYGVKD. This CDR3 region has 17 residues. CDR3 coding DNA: TGTGCCATCGGTGAGTCCCCCTCTAGCGCAGACACCGGGGAGCTGTTTTTT. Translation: CAIGESPSSADTGELFF.

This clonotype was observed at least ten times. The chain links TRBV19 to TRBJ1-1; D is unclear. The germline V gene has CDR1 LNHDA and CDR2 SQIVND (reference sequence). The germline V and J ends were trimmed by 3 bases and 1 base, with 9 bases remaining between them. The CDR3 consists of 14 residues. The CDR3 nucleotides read TGTGCCAGTAGTATTTGGGCCGAGAACACTGAAGCTTTCTTT. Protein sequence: CASSIWAENTEAFF.

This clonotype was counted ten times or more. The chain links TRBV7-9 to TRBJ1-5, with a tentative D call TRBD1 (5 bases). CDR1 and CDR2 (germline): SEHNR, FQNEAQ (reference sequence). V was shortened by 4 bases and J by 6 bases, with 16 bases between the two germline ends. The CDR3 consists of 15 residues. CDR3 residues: CASSSGLNGGQPQHF. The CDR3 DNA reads TGTGCCAGCAGCTCCGGACTAAACGGGGGTCAGCCCCAGCATTTT.

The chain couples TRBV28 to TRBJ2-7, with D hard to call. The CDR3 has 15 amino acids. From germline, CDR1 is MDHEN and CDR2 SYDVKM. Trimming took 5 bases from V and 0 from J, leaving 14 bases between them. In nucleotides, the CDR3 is TGTGCCAGCAGTATAACCCAGGACGGCTCCTACGAGCAGTACTTC. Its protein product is CASSITQDGSYEQYF. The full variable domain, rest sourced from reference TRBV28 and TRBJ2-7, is DVKVTQSSRYLVKRTGEKVFLECVQDMDHENMFWYRQDPGLGLRLIYFSYDVKMKEKGDIPEGYSVSREKKERFSLILESASTNQTSMYLCASSITQDGSYEQYFGPGTRLTVT.

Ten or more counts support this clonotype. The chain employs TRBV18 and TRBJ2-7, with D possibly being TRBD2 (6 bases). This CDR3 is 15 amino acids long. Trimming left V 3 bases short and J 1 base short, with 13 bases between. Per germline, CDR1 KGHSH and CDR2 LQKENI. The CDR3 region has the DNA TGTGCCAGCTCACCCTCGGGACTGTTATCCTACGAGCAGTACTTC. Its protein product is CASSPSGLLSYEQYF.

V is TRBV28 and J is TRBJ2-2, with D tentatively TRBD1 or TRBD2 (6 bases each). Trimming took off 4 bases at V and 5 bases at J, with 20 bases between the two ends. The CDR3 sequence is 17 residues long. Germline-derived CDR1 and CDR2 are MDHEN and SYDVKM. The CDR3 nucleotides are TGTGCCAGCAGTTACCGAAGCAGGGGACTTGGAACCGGGGAGCTGTTTTTT. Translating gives CASSYRSRGLGTGELFF.

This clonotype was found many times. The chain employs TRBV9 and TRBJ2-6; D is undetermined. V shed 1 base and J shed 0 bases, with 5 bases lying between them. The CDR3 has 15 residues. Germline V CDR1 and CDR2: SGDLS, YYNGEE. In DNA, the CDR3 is TGTGCCAGCAGCGTACAAAGCTCTGGGGCCAACGTCCTGACTTTC. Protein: CASSVQSSGANVLTF.

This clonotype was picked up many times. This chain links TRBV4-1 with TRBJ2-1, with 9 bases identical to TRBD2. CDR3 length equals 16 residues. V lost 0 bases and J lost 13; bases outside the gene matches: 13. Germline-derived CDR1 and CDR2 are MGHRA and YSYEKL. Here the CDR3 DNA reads TGCGCCAGCAGCCAAGATCCGGGGACTAGCCGCACTTTTCAGTTCTTC. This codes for CASSQDPGTSRTFQFF.

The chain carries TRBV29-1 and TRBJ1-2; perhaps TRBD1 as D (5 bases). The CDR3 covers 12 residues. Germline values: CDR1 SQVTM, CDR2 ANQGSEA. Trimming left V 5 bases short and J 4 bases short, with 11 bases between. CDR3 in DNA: TGCAGCGTTAGCAGGGCGCCCTATGGCTACACCTTC. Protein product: CSVSRAPYGYTF.

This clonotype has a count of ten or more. This CDR3 reads CASSLGLDSYNEQFF. The CDR3 bases are TGCGCCAGCAGCTTAGGACTGGACTCCTACAATGAGCAGTTCTTC. V is TRBV5-1 and J is TRBJ2-1; D perhaps matches TRBD2 (5 bases). The CDR3 consists of 15 residues. Trimming took off 2 bases at V and 0 bases at J, with 9 bases between the two ends. Germline lookup yields CDR1 SGHRS and CDR2 YFSETQ.

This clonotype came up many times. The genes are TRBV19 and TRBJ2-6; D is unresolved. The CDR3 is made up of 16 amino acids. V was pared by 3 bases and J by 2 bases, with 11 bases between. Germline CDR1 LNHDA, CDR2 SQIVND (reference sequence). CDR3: CASSIRENAGANVLTF. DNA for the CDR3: TGTGCCAGTAGTATTAGAGAGAATGCTGGGGCCAACGTCCTGACTTTC.

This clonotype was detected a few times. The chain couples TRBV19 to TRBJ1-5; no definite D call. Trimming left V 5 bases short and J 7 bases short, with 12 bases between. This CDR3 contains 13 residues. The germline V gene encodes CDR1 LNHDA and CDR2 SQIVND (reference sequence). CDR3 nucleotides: TGTGCCAGTAGTTTCCCTGGGCAACAGCCCCAGCATTTT. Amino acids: CASSFPGQQPQHF.

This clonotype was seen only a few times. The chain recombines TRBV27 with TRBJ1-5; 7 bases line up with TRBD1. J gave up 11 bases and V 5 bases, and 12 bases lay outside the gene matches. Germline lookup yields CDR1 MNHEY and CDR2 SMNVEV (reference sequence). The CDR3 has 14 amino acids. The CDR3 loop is CASSQRQGASAQHF. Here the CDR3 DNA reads TGTGCCAGCAGTCAGAGACAGGGCGCGAGTGCCCAGCATTTT.

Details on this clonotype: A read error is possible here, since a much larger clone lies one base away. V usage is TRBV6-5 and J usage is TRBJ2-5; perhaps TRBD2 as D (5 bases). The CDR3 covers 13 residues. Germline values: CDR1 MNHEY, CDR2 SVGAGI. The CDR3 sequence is CASRAGVQGTQYF. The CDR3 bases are TGTGCCAGCAGGGCCGGGGTCCAAGGGACCCAGTACTTC.

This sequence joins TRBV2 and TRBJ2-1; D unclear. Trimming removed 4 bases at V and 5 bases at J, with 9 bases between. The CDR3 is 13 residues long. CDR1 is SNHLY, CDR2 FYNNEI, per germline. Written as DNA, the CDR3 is TGTGCCAGCAGTGGTCGGTCGCACAATGAGCAGTTCTTC. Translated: CASSGRSHNEQFF.

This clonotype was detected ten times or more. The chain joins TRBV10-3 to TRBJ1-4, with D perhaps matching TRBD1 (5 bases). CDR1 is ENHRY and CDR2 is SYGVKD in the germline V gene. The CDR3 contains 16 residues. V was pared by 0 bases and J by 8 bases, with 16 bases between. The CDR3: CAISESRSQGWEKLFF. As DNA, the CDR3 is TGTGCCATCAGTGAGTCGAGGTCGCAGGGTTGGGAAAAACTGTTTTTT.

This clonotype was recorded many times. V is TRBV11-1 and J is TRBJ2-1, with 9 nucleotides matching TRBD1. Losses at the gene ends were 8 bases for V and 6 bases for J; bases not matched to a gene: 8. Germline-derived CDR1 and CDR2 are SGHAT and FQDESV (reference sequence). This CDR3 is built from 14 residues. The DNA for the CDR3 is TGTGCCAGCGCGGGGGACAGGGTGGGCAATGAGCAGTTCTTC. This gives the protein CASAGDRVGNEQFF.

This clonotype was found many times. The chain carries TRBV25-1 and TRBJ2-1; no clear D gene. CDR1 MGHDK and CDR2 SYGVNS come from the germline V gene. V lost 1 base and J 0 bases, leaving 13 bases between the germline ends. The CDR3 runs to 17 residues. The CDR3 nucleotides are TGTGCCAGCAGTGAATTTCAAGCGCCGAGCTCCTACAATGAGCAGTTCTTC. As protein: CASSEFQAPSSYNEQFF.

CDR3 coding DNA: TGTGCCAGCAGCCCAGAGACTAGCGGGAGCCAAGAGACCCAGTACTTC. It encodes CASSPETSGSQETQYF. The rearrangement uses TRBV7-9 and TRBJ2-5, with 12 positions matching TRBD2. Unmatched junction bases numbered 5, after V lost 5 bases and J lost 1 base. The CDR3 is 16 amino acids. CDR1 is SEHNR, CDR2 FQNEAQ, per germline (reference sequence).

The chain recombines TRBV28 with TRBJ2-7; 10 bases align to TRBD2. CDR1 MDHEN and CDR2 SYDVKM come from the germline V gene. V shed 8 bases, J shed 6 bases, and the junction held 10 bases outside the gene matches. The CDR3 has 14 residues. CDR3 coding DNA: TGTGCCAGCGCTGCCCCGGGACTAGCGATCGAGCAGTACTTC. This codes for CASAAPGLAIEQYF.

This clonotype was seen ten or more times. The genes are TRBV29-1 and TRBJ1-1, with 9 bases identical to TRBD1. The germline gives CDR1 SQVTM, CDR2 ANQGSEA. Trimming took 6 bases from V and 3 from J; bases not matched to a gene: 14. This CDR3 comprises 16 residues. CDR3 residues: CSVRFGTGNLDTEAFF. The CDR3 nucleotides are TGCAGCGTGAGGTTCGGGACAGGGAATCTAGACACTGAAGCTTTCTTT.